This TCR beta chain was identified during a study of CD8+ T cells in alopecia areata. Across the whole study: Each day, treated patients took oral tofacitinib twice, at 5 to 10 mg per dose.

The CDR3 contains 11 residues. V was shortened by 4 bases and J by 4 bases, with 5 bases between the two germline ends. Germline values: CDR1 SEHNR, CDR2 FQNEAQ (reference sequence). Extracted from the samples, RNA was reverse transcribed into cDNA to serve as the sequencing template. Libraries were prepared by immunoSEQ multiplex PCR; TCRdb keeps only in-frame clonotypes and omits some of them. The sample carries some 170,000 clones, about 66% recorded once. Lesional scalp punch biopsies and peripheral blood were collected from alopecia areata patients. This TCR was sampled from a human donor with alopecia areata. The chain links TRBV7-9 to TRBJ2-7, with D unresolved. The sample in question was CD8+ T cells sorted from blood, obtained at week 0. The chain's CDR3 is CASSYLYEQYF. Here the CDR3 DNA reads TGTGCCAGCAGCTACCTGTACGAGCAGTACTTC.